The sample holds many counts of the clone carrying this TCR beta chain. The data are from a study of blood T cells in healthy people across ages. The use of a sample-barcoded 5' primer and a J-beta primer mix characterized a second PCR of about 7 to 12 cycles. All samples gave at least 2.5 million CDR3-containing paired-end reads. MiXCR was run by TCRdb on the 5' RACE reads, yielding one entry per CDR3 protein. This sample has approximately 810,000 distinct CDR3 sequences, with less than 35% found just once. CDR1 and CDR2 (germline): WSHSY, SAAADI. The V gene end was trimmed by 3 bases and the J gene end by 9 bases; junction bases not matched to a gene: 10. The CDR3 length is 15 residues.

Sequenced input: blood. The rearrangement uses TRBV10-2 and TRBJ2-1; 8 positions match TRBD1. This sequence was found in an elderly woman in good health. The CDR3, as DNA: TGCGCCAGCAGTGACACAGGACAGGGTATCGCTGAGCAGTTCTTC. This codes for CASSDTGQGIAEQFF.